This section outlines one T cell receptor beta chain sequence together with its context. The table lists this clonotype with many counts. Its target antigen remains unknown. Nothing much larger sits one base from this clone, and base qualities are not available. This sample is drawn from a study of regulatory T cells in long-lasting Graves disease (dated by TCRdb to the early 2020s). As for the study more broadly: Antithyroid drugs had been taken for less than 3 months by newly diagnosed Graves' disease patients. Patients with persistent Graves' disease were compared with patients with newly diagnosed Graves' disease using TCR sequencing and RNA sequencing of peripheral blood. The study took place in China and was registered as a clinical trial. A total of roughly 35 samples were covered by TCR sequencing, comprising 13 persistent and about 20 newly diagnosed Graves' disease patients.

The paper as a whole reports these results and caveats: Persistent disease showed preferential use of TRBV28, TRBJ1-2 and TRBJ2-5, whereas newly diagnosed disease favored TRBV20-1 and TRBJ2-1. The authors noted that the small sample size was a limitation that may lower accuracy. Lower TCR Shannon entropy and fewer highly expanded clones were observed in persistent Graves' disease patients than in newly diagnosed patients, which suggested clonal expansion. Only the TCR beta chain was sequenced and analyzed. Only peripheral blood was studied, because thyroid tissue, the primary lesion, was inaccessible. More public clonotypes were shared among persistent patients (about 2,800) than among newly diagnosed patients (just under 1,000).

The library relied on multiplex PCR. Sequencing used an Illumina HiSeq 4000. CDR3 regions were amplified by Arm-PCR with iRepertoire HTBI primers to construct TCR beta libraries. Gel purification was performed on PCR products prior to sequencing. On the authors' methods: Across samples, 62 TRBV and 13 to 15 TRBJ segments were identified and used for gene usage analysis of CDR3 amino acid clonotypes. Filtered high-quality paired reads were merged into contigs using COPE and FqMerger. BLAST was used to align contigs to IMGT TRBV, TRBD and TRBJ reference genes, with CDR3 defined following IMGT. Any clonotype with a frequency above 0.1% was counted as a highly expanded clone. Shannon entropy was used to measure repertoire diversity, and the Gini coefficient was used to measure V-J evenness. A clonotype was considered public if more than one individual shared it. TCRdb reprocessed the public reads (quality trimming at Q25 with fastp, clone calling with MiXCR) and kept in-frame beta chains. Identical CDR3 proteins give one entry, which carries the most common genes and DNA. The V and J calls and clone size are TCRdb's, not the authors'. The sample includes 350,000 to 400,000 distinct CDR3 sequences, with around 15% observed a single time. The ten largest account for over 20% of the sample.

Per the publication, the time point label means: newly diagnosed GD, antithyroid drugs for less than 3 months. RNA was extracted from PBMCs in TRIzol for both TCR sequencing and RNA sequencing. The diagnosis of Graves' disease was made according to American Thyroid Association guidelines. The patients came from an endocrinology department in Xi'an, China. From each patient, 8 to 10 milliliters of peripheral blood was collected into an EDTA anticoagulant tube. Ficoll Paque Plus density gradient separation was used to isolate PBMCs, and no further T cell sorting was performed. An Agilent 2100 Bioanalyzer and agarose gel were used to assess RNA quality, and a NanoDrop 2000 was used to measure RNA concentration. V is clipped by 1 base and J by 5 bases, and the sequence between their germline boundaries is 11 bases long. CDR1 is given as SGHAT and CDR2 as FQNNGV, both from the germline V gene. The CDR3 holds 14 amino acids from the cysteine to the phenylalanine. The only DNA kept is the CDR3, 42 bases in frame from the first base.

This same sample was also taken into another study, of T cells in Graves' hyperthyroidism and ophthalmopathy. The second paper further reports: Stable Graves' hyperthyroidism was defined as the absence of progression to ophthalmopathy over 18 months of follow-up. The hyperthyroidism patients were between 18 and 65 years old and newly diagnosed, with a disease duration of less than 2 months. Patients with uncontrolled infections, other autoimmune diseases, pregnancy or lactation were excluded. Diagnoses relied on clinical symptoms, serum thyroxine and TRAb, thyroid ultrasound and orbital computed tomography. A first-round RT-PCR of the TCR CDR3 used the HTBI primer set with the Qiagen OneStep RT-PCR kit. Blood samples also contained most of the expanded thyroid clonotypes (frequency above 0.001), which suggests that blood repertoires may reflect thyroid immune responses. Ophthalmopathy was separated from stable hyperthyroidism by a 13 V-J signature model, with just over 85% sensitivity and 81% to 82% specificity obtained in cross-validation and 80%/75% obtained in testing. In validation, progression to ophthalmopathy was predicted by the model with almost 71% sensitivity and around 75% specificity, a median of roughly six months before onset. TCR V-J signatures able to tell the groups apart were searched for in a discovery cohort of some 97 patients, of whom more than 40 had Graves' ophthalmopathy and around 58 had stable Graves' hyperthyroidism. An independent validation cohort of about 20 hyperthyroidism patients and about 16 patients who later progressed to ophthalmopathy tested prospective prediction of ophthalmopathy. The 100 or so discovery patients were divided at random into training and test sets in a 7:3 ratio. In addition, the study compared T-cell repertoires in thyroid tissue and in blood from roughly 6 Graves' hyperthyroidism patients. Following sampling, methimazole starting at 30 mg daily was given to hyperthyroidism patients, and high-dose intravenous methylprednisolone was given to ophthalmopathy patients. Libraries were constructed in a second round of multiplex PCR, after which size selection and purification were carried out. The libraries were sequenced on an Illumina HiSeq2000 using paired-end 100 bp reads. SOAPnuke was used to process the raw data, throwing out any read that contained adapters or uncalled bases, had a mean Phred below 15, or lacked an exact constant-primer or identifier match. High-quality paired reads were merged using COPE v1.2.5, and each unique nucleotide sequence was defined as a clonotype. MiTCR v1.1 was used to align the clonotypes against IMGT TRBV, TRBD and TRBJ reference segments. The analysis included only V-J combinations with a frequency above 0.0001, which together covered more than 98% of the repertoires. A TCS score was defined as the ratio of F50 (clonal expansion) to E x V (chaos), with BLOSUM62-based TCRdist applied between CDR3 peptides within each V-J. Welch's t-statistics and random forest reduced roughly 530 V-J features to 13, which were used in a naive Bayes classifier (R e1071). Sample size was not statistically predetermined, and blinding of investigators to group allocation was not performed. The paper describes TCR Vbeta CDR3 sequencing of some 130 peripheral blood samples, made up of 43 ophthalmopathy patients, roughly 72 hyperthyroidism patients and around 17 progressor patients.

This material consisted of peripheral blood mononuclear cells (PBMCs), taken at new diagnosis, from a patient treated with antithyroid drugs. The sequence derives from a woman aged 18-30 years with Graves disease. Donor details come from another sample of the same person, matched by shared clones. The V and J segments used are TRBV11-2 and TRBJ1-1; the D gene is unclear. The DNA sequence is TGTGCCAGCAGCTTAGCGGAGGCAGCTACTGAAGCTTTCTTT. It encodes CASSLAEAATEAFF.